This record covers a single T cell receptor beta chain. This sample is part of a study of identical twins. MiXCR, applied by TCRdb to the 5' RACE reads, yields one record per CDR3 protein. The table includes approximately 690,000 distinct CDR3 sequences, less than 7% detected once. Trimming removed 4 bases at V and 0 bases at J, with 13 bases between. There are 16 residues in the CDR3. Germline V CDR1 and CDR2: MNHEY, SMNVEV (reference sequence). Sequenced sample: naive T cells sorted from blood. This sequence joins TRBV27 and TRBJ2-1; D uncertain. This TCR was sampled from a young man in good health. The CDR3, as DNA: TGTGCCAGCAGTTCCCTCGTTCCAAGCTCCTACAATGAGCAGTTCTTC. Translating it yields CASSSLVPSSYNEQFF.